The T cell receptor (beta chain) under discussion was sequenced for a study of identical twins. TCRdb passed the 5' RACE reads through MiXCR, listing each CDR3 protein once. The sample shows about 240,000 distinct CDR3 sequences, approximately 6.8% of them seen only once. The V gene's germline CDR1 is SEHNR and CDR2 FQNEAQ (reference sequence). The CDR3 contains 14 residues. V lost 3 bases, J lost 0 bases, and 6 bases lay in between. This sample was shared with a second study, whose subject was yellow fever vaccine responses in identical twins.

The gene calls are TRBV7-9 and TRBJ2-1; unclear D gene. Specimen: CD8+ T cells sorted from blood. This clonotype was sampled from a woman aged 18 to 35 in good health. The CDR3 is CASSFGYSYNEQFF. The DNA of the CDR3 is TGTGCCAGCAGCTTCGGCTACTCCTACAATGAGCAGTTCTTC.